This record covers a single T cell receptor (beta chain). The PCR made use of 60 Vbeta and 13 Jbeta primers. Method: immunoSEQ multiplex PCR; TCRdb's copy keeps in-frame clones and lacks some. The sample contains under 200,000 clones, around 86% of which appear only once. These data come from a study of cytomegalovirus exposure and HLA in healthy donors. The CDR3 extends over 13 amino acids. In germline, CDR1 is SQVTM, CDR2 ANQGSEA. Trimming left V 6 bases short and J 2 bases short, with 14 bases between. The V gene is TRBV29-1, the J gene TRBJ2-7; weak D call: TRBD2 (6 bases). The clonotype was recovered from a human donor in good health. Input material: PBMCs. Here the CDR3 DNA reads TGCAGCGTGAGGGACTCTCAGACCTACGAGCAGTACTTC. Protein: CSVRDSQTYEQYF.